This is a list of T cell receptor beta chains from one sample in a study of lymphopenia after photon versus proton radiotherapy. The protocol was immunoSEQ multiplex PCR, while the TCRdb copy is restricted to in-frame clones and leaves out a portion. The sample lists more than 30,000 clones, about 84% occurring once. The material sequenced was peripheral blood, taken from a patient treated with photon-based radiotherapy. The receptors shown here come from a man aged 45 to 65 with gastric cancer. Both conserved end residues are part of each CDR3. Fields, in order: clone size, V gene, J gene, D gene, CDR3 protein, CDR3 DNA. D genes are given only for firm matches. Clone size is given for some rows only: seen once, a few or many times, or a class if the clone is expanded.

>-|TRBV19|TRBJ2-3|TRBD1
CASSARDRGADTQYF
TGTGCCAGTAGTGCCCGGGACAGGGGTGCAGATACGCAGTATTTT
>-|TRBV9|TRBJ2-1|-
CASSTGHYNEQFF
TGTGCCAGCAGTACAGGACACTACAATGAGCAGTTCTTC
>-|TRBV19|TRBJ2-1|-
CASSIRLETAAYNEQFF
TGTGCCAGTAGTATACGTCTCGAGACGGCCGCTTACAATGAGCAGTTCTTC
>-|TRBV6-1|TRBJ1-2|-
CASSETGTAILYGYTF
TGTGCCAGCAGTGAAACGGGGACTGCGATTTTATATGGCTACACCTTC
>-|TRBV4-2|TRBJ1-1|-
CASSLRGMNTEAFF
TGTGCCAGCAGCTTGCGAGGCATGAACACTGAAGCTTTCTTT
>-|TRBV7-2|TRBJ2-1|TRBD1
CASSQGQSYNEQFF
TGTGCCAGCAGCCAGGGACAGTCCTACAATGAGCAGTTCTTC
>-|TRBV19|TRBJ1-2|-
CASSRETSNYGYTF
TGTGCCAGTAGTAGGGAGACATCTAACTATGGCTACACCTTC
>few|TRBV28|TRBJ1-1|TRBD1
CASSLWDRGGVLGEAFF
TGTGCCAGCAGTTTATGGGACAGGGGGGGAGTATTAGGTGAAGCTTTCTTT
>-|TRBV9|TRBJ1-1|-
CASSVGGRTEAFF
TGTGCCAGCAGCGTAGGGGGGCGGACTGAAGCTTTCTTT
>-|TRBV5-5|TRBJ2-2|-
CASTLGDGTGELFF
TGTGCCAGCACCCTGGGTGATGGCACCGGGGAGCTGTTTTTT
>-|TRBV18|TRBJ2-6|-
CASSPRTSGANVLTF
TGTGCCAGCTCACCGCGGACATCTGGGGCCAACGTCCTGACTTTC
>-|TRBV13|TRBJ2-1|TRBD2
CASSTGAGGEQFF
TGTGCCAGCAGCACAGGAGCGGGAGGGGAGCAGTTCTTC
>-|TRBV11-2|TRBJ2-1|-
CASSSPGTGKGNEQFF
TGTGCCAGCAGCTCCCCTGGAACAGGGAAGGGAAATGAGCAGTTCTTC
>-|TRBV7-2|TRBJ2-7|TRBD2
CASSPRLAGFNEQYF
TGTGCCAGCAGCCCGAGACTAGCGGGGTTCAACGAGCAGTACTTC
>-|TRBV7-3|TRBJ2-2|-
CASSPSASAGELFF
TGTGCCAGCAGCCCCTCCGCGAGCGCCGGGGAGCTGTTTTTT
>-|TRBV10-3|TRBJ1-1|-
CAIGGAGGGVTEAFF
TGTGCCATCGGTGGAGCGGGGGGAGGGGTCACTGAAGCTTTCTTT
>-|TRBV11-2|TRBJ2-5|-
CASSTGSQETQYF
TGTGCCAGCAGCACCGGTAGTCAAGAGACCCAGTACTTC
>-|TRBV4-2|TRBJ2-2|TRBD2
CASSLTSGNTGELFF
TGTGCCAGCAGCTTAACTAGCGGAAACACCGGGGAGCTGTTTTTT
>-|TRBV6-6|TRBJ2-3|-
CASSAWGAPEDTQYF
TGTGCCAGCAGTGCCTGGGGGGCTCCGGAAGATACGCAGTATTTT
>-|TRBV7-9|TRBJ1-4|-
CASSGYEKLFF
TGTGCCAGCAGCGGGTATGAAAAACTGTTTTTT
>-|TRBV2|TRBJ2-1|TRBD2
CASRTLFQRGAGGPANEQFF
TGTGCCAGCAGGACCCTTTTTCAAAGAGGGGCGGGAGGGCCGGCCAATGAGCAGTTCTTC
>-|TRBV7-9|TRBJ2-2|-
CASSLRQARIKFNTGELFF
TGTGCCAGCAGCTTAAGACAGGCTCGAATCAAATTCAACACCGGGGAGCTGTTTTTT
>-|TRBV5-4|TRBJ1-4|-
CASSFGGEKLFF
TGTGCCAGCAGCTTTGGGGGTGAAAAACTGTTTTTT
>-|TRBV18|TRBJ1-1|-
CASSSGTEAFF
TGTGCCAGCTCAAGCGGGACGGAAGCTTTCTTT
>-|TRBV19|TRBJ2-5|-
CASSTKETQYF
TGTGCCAGTAGTACCAAAGAGACCCAGTACTTC
>few|TRBV2|TRBJ1-1|-
CASRAGRNTEAFF
TGTGCCAGCAGGGCCGGGAGGAACACTGAAGCTTTCTTT